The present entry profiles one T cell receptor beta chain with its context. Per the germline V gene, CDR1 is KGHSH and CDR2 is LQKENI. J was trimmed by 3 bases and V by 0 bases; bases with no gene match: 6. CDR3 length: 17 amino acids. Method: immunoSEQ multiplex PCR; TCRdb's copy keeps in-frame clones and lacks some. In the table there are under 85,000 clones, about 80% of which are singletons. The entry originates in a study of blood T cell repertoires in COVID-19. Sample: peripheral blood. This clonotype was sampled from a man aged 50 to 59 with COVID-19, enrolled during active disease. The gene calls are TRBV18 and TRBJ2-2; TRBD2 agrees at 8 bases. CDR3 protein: CASSPPSGGRDTGELFF. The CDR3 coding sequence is TGTGCCAGCTCACCACCCTCGGGGGGGCGAGACACCGGGGAGCTGTTTTTT.